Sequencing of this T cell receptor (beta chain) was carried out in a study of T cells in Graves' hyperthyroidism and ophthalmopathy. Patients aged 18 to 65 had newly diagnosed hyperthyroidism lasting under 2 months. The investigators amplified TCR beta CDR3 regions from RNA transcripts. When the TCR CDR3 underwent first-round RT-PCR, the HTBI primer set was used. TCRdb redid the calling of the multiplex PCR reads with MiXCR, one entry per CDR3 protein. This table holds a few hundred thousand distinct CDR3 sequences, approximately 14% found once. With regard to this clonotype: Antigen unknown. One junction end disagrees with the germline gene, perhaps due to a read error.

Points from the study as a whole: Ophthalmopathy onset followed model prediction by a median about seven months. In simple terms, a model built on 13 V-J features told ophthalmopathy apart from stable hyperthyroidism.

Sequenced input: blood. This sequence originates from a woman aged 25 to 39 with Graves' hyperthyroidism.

The CDR3 reads CASSHPGGGEQSF. CDR3 bases: TGTGCTAGCAGCCACCCGGGAGGAGGTGAGCAGTCCTTC. The chain is built from TRBV3-1 and TRBJ2-1; 7 positions match TRBD2. The CDR3 is 13 residues long. The germline CDR1 and CDR2 sequences are LGHDT and YNNKEL (reference sequence).